This entry concerns a single TCR beta chain. This receptor's antigen is unknown. Per-base qualities were not stored, and no clone one base away is much larger. The immunoSEQ Assay, a bias-controlled multiplex PCR, was used to amplify TCRbeta CDR3 regions from genomic DNA. The paper's data handling went like this. The number of nucleated cells in each sample was estimated from the amplification of reference gene primers within the assay. To quantify the absolute abundance of each unique TCRbeta CDR3 rearrangement, sequence reads were collapsed and filtered. For each sample, productive Simpson clonality was calculated by taking the square root of Simpson's diversity index across productive rearrangements. Here the immuneACCESS table is served through TCRdb, limited to in-frame sequences with V and J called. Missing clones are a known gap in these copies; in checked studies unresolved V genes cover under half, and the rest lacks a known reason. V, J and clone size reflect that table, while D and trimming were determined from the DNA. The sample table shows a few hundred thousand clones, and roughly 91% are seen once. The ten largest clones take up 0.99% of the sample.

The data were taken from a study of blood T cell repertoires in COVID-19 (dated by TCRdb to about 2020). Notes on the research overall: Collaborator samples came from the United States, Italy and Spain and covered acute and convalescent phases of COVID-19. The prospective study material was composed of cDNA or gDNA derived from T cells, B-cell-depleted T cells, or PBMCs. Deeply sampled blood TCRbeta repertoires from subjects exposed to, actively infected with, or recovered from COVID-19 were included in the dataset. The repertoires were released in a freely available public database intended as a resource for research on the immune response to SARS-CoV-2. Samples were obtained from the ongoing ImmuneRACE study (first 160 participants) and from 1,200 or so subjects provided by 6 global collaborators. Sample metadata almost always included a de-identified subject ID, COVID-19 status, age in years and sex. Where available, HLA class I and class II types were obtained from metadata supplied by the sample provider rather than from assay-based typing. The study at large found these results: The amount of clinical and demographic metadata varied by source and participant and was provided uncurated.

Another Seattle source contributed samples from volunteer blood donors who had recovered from COVID-19. Collaborating institutions collected whole blood in K2EDTA tubes following their own protocols. For TCRbeta analysis, collaborators shipped samples in one of three forms: frozen whole blood, isolated PBMCs, or DNA extracted from either of those sample types. The source of this sequence is a woman in her thirties or forties who had recovered from COVID-19. Sample: peripheral blood.

Here is the DNA: TGTGCCAGTAGCCGTATCCTACCCAGGGGGCTAGCGGGATCCTACGAGCAGTACTTC. Its coded protein is CASSRILPRGLAGSYEQYF. The rearrangement combines TRBV19 with TRBJ2-7; TRBD2 is a weak D gene call, 9 bases matching. The junction carries 28 bases between V and J, which are trimmed by 6 bases and 1 base respectively. The CDR3 goes from the cysteine to the phenylalanine over 19 residues. Only the CDR3 portion is preserved as DNA: 57 bases, with reading frame beginning at the first base. From the germline V gene (reference sequence), CDR1 is LNHDA and CDR2 is SQIVND. Reference TRBV19 and TRBJ2-7 proteins supply the regions before and after the CDR3; the full variable domain is: DGGITQSPKYLFRKEGQNVTLSCEQNLNHDAMYWYRQDPGQGLRLIYYSQIVNDFQKGDIAEGYSVSREKKESFPLTVTSAQKNPTAFYLCASSRILPRGLAGSYEQYFGPGTRLTVT.